This T cell receptor beta chain was recorded in a study of beta chain features in type 1 diabetes (dated by TCRdb to the late 2010s). Regarding the research as a whole: Patients and healthy donors did not differ in mean age, gender distribution, total cell number or subset yield. A total of about 100 million sorted cells were examined across all samples, and RNA yield correlated strongly with the number of cells per subset. In the study, recently diagnosed type 1 diabetes patients and matched healthy donors were compared on the TCRB repertoires of their sorted circulating CD4+ T cell subsets. Regulatory and stem cell-like memory subsets were isolated from only 8 patients and about eight healthy donors, whereas naive and central memory subsets came from all 30 or so donors. Overall results and qualifications from the work: PCR may preferentially amplify shorter templates, but because patient and control samples were amplified and corrected together, any resulting skew would affect both groups equally. Naive, central memory and regulatory TCRB repertoires appeared more similar among patients than among healthy donors. In all four CD4+ subsets, TCRB CDR3 length was moderately but significantly shorter in type 1 diabetes patients. HLA sub-analyses involved small numbers of individuals, so any influence of HLA type on TCRB rearrangement remained unresolved. At VDJ recombination sites, patients with type 1 diabetes made fewer insertions and deleted more nucleotides, a pattern implying thymic rearrangement abnormalities. Sequencing cDNA rather than genomic DNA could over-represent highly expressing activated cells, although activation and CD3 levels did not differ between groups.

At the junction V is shortened by 3 bases and J by 2 bases, with 13 bases in between. CDR1 and CDR2, looked up from the germline V gene (reference sequence), are SGHNT and YYREEE. The cysteine opens and the phenylalanine closes a CDR3 of 15 amino acids. Just the 45-base CDR3 DNA is kept, in frame starting at base 1. The entire amount of isolated RNA was reverse transcribed using the High Capacity cDNA Reverse Transcription Kit, so the sequenced TCRB transcripts were expressed ones. Deep immunoSEQ sequencing was applied to naive, central memory and regulatory T cell samples, giving an average of about 3.57 million total reads per sample. Sorted cells were lysed in RLT buffer and RNA was extracted with DNase-treated RNeasy Micro or Mini kits, depending on cell number. Each cell subset was processed on its own to prevent cross-contamination, while patient and healthy donor samples were processed together. The immunoSEQ multiplex PCR was used to amplify TCRB sequences from cDNA, yielding 87-bp fragments that span the CDR3 region. The amplicons were sequenced using the Illumina HiSeq platform. The authors processed their data as follows. Synthetic template baselines were used to correct PCR bias computationally, reads within Hamming distance 2 were collapsed together, and singletons that could not be merged were discarded. Reads were aligned to IMGT to assign V, D and J genes, CDR3 length, and insertions or deletions at six rearrangement sites. Within each subset, clonotype counts were normalized to sorted cell number, and only after that were true diversity and Gini coefficients computed with the tcR R package. The overlap coefficient, calculated on TCRB nucleotide sequences, was used to measure repertoire sharing. Out-of-frame TCRB sequences from naive cells were analyzed as a proxy for the pre-selection repertoire. As stored in TCRdb, this immuneACCESS dataset retains in-frame rearrangements with V and J assigned. A fraction of the clones does not appear; measured against another copy, unresolved V genes explain less than half of the discrepancy, and the remainder lacks a known reason. V, J and clone size reflect that table, while D and trimming were determined from the DNA. The sample has some 350,000 clones on record, roughly 12% of them singletons. The ten largest clones add up to roughly 0.015% of the sample.

This clone appeared a few times. The target of this receptor is not known. Base qualities are not recorded, but no much larger clone differs from it by a single base. Each donor gave one peripheral blood draw, averaging about 120 mL, which was collected into heparinised tubes. A BD FACSAria II and a panel including CD45RO, CCR7, CD25, CD127, CD95 and CD27 were used to sort naive, central memory, regulatory and stem cell-like memory CD4+ T cells. All sorted populations exceeded 95% purity. PBMCs were isolated right away by Lymphoprep density gradient centrifugation and were stained directly, without culture. So that batch effects would be minimized, each experiment stained and sorted samples in pairs, pairing one healthy donor with one patient.

Specimen: naive CD4+ T cells from blood. Explained via the paper, the cell subset or site label denotes: true naive CD4+ T cells. The rearranged chain carries TRBV5-4 and TRBJ2-3, and TRBD1 may be the D gene, going by 5 matching bases. This clonotype originated in a woman younger than 30 with type 1 diabetes. This receptor has the CDR3 CASSSRPGSTDTQYF. The sequenced DNA: TGTGCCAGCAGCTCACGGCCAGGGTCCACAGATACGCAGTATTTT.